This TCR beta chain is drawn from a study of cytomegalovirus exposure and HLA in healthy donors. Overall study: Unique TCR beta sequences numbering approximately 120 million came from about 179 million T cells in an earlier analysis.

Remarks on this clone: Its antigen is currently unknown.

The PCR employed 60 Vbeta primers together with 13 Jbeta primers. Assay used: immunoSEQ multiplex PCR; TCRdb lists only in-frame clones, some missing. The sample yields 90,000 or so clones, approximately 80% seen once. CDR3 length equals 16 residues. Trimming cost V 5 bases and J 1 base, with 14 bases left between them. CDR1 is SGHNT and CDR2 is YENEEA in the germline V gene. General study findings and limits: CMV antigen specificity of three CMV-associated chains was confirmed in vitro. Cytomegalovirus association was listed for roughly 160 TCR beta chains.

The sequenced sample consisted of PBMCs. The chain couples TRBV11-3 to TRBJ2-2; tentative D call: TRBD1 (6 bases). This clonotype was obtained from a man between 45 and 60 years old in good health and CMV-seronegative. The CDR3 reads CASSPMGAGNTGELFF. CDR3 DNA sequence: TGTGCCAGCAGCCCCATGGGGGCAGGGAACACCGGGGAGCTGTTTTTT.